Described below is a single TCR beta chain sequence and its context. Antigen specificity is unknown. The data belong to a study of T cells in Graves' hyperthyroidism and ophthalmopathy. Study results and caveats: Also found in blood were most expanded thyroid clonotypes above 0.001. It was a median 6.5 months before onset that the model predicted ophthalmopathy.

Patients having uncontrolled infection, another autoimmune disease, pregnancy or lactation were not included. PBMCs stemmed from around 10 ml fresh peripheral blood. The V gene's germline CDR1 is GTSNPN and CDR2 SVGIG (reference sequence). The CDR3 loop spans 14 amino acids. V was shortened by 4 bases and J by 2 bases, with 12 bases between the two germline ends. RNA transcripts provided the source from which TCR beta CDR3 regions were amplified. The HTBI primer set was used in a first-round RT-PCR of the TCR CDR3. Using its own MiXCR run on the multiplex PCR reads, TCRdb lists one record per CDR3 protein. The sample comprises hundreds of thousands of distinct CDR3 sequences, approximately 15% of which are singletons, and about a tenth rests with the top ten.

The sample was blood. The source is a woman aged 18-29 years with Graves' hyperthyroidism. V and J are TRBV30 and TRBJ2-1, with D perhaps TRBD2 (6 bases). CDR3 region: CAWNGGAAYNEQFF. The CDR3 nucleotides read TGTGCCTGGAATGGCGGGGCGGCCTACAATGAGCAGTTCTTC.